This record looks at one TCR beta chain sequence and its context. Antigen specificity is unknown. The sample is drawn from a study of shared clonotypes between healthy human individuals. General study points: Since donors were few, the genetic and exposure-history diversity represented was limited.

When replicate PCRs were run on unsorted PBMC, they used around 0.3 ug DNA, tens of thousands of T cell genomes. Unsorted PBMC DNA was sequenced on ten immunoSEQ deep assay plates. Libraries were prepared by immunoSEQ multiplex PCR; TCRdb keeps only in-frame clonotypes and omits some of them. Seen here are some 500,000 clones, 79% observed once, and the top ten hold more than 10%. There were no recent acute infections or vaccinations among the donors, who were healthy HIV-negative adults. V lost 4 bases to trimming and J lost 2 bases; unmatched junction nucleotides: 10. In germline, CDR1 is LNHDA, CDR2 SQIVND (reference sequence). The CDR3 sequence is 16 residues long.

The sequence came from a woman aged 40 to 50 in good health. Some clones in this sample may be carry-over from other donors' samples. What was sequenced was PBMCs. The chain carries TRBV19 and TRBJ2-5, with TRBD1 matching over 7 bases. CDR3 amino acids: CASSRVAGGGQETQYF. As DNA, the CDR3 is TGTGCCAGTAGTAGAGTAGCAGGGGGTGGGCAAGAGACCCAGTACTTC.